The 25 T cell receptor beta chains reported below all come from one sample, sequenced in a study of long-term antiretroviral therapy in people with HIV. Version v3.0 of the immunoSEQ assay was performed at survey level. This table comes from immunoSEQ multiplex PCR, and its TCRdb copy is limited to in-frame clones, with some not included. The table lists around 25,000 clones, less than 85% of them singletons. The sample in question was unsorted PBMCs, obtained 2.3 years after starting antiretroviral therapy. Source of these receptors: a middle-aged man with HIV.

The count of this clone is one. The chain links TRBV4-1 to TRBJ2-7; D tentatively reads TRBD1 or TRBD2 (7 bases each). The CDR3 is made up of 16 amino acids. Germline-derived CDR1 and CDR2 are MGHRA and YSYEKL. V lost 0 bases and J lost 4, with 16 bases in between. This CDR3 reads CASSQDGGGTEYEQYF. Here the CDR3 DNA reads TGCGCCAGCAGCCAAGACGGGGGAGGGACAGAATACGAGCAGTACTTC.

The V call is TRBV5-1, the J call TRBJ1-6; D possibly corresponds to TRBD1 (5 bases). The CDR3 loop spans 14 amino acids. Trimming removed 4 bases from V and 7 bases from J, with 12 bases in between. Germline-derived CDR1 and CDR2 are SGHRS and YFSETQ. The CDR3 is CASSQGAGNSPLHF. CDR3 coding DNA: TGCGCCAGCAGCCAGGGAGCCGGCAATTCACCCCTCCACTTT.

The gene calls are TRBV6-1 and TRBJ2-7; TRBD1 matches at 7 bases. The ends lost 4 bases at V and 2 bases at J; junction bases unmatched: 5. This CDR3 is built from 14 residues. From germline, CDR1 is MNHNS and CDR2 SASEGT. The CDR3 spells CASSATGNPYEQYF. CDR3 in DNA: TGTGCCAGCAGTGCGACAGGGAATCCCTACGAGCAGTACTTC.

This clone has just a few counts. V is TRBV6-6 and J is TRBJ2-3; 10 nucleotides match TRBD2. The CDR3 consists of 15 residues. Germline-derived CDR1 and CDR2 are MNHNY and SVGAGI (reference sequence). V trimming: 6 bases; J trimming: 3 bases; junction bases outside the gene matches: 6. The CDR3 protein is CASRPLAGETDTQYF. CDR3 bases: TGTGCCAGCAGGCCCCTAGCGGGGGAAACAGATACGCAGTATTTT.

The chain recombines TRBV5-8 with TRBJ1-3; no reliable D call. Per the germline V gene, CDR1 is SGHTS and CDR2 is YDEGEE. Trimming left V 0 bases short and J 1 base short, with 8 bases between. CDR3 size: 15 residues. As DNA, the CDR3 is TGTGCCAGCAGCTTGGGGTACTCGTCTGGAAACACCATATATTTT. Its translation: CASSLGYSSGNTIYF.

This chain connects TRBV20-1 to TRBJ1-3; a possible D gene is TRBD1 (6 bases). Germline CDR1 DFQATT, CDR2 SNEGSKA (reference sequence). The CDR3 is 11 amino acids. Trimming took off 5 bases at V and 7 bases at J, with 9 bases between the two ends. The CDR3 coding sequence is TGCAGTGCTCCACAGGGTAACACCATATATTTT. Translated: CSAPQGNTIYF.

The chain has TRBV30 and TRBJ2-5, with 12 bases that match TRBD2. Losses at the gene ends were 0 bases for V and 5 bases for J; bases not matched to a gene: 4. CDR1 and CDR2 (germline): GTSNPN, SVGIG (reference sequence). This CDR3 is built from 15 residues. CDR3 sequence reads: CAWSVASGGAETQYF. Written as DNA, the CDR3 is TGTGCCTGGAGTGTGGCTAGCGGGGGGGCGGAGACCCAGTACTTC.

V and J are TRBV6-5 and TRBJ2-2, with 10 bases aligning to TRBD2. The CDR3 has 15 amino acids. V was pared by 5 bases and J by 7 bases, with 7 bases of the junction left unmatched. Germline CDR1 reads MNHEY; CDR2 reads SVGAGI. The CDR3 DNA is TGTGCCAGCAGTACAAAGCGGGGGGGCTTCGGGGAGCTGTTTTTT. Encoded protein: CASSTKRGGFGELFF.

The V gene is TRBV2, the J gene TRBJ1-5; D possibly corresponds to TRBD1 (5 bases). Germline values: CDR1 SNHLY, CDR2 FYNNEI. The CDR3 loop spans 14 amino acids. V was trimmed by 5 bases and J by 3 bases, leaving 11 bases between them. CDR3: CASSYRGLNQPQHF. The CDR3 DNA follows: TGTGCCAGCAGTTACCGGGGCCTCAATCAGCCCCAGCATTTT.

The chain recombines TRBV6-5 with TRBJ1-2; 7 nucleotides agree with TRBD1. The CDR3 is 13 residues long. J gave up 3 bases and V 6 bases, and 4 bases lay outside the gene matches. CDR1 and CDR2 from the germline V gene are MNHEY and SVGAGI. The CDR3 sequence: CASRVGQHYGYTF. CDR3 nucleotide sequence: TGTGCCAGCAGGGTGGGACAGCACTATGGCTACACCTTC.

The chain joins TRBV19 to TRBJ2-4; tentative D call: TRBD2 (5 bases). Germline-derived CDR1 and CDR2 are LNHDA and SQIVND (reference sequence). The CDR3 sequence is 17 residues long. The germline V and J ends were trimmed by 5 bases and 0 bases, with 17 bases remaining between them. The CDR3 DNA reads as TGTGCCAGTAGTTCCGGAGACTACCTTAAAGCCAAAAACATTCAGTACTTC. Translating gives CASSSGDYLKAKNIQYF.

This clone showed up just once. The chain is built from TRBV2 and TRBJ2-4, with no clear D. V lost 2 bases and J lost 4, with 6 bases in between. Germline loops: CDR1 SNHLY, CDR2 FYNNEI. This CDR3 is 13 amino acids long. CDR3 sequence (DNA): TGTGCCAGCAGTGAACCAGATAAAAACATTCAGTACTTC. This codes for CASSEPDKNIQYF.

The gene calls are TRBV19 and TRBJ2-1; 8 bases map to TRBD2. J was trimmed by 5 bases and V by 4 bases; bases with no gene match: 10. The V gene's germline CDR1 is LNHDA and CDR2 SQIVND (reference sequence). This CDR3 has 16 residues. The CDR3 DNA sequence: TGTGCCAGTAGTAGCGGGAGGCCGCCAAAAAACAATGAGCAGTTCTTC. Translation gives CASSSGRPPKNNEQFF.

CDR3 amino acids: CASSLGSSRDTQYF. In DNA form, the CDR3 reads TGTGCCAGCAGCTTAGGTAGCTCCCGAGATACGCAGTATTTT. The genes are TRBV11-2 and TRBJ2-3; no definite D call. CDR1 and CDR2 from the germline V gene are SGHAT and FQNNGV. This CDR3 is 14 amino acids long. V was trimmed by 1 base and J by 5 bases, leaving 10 bases between them. Full variable domain (rest looked up from reference TRBV11-2 and TRBJ2-3): EAGVAQSPRYKIIEKRQSVAFWCNPISGHATLYWYQQILGQGPKLLIQFQNNGVVDDSQLPKDRFSAERLKGVDSTLKIQPAKLEDSAVYLCASSLGSSRDTQYFGPGTRLTVL.

This clone was observed a few times. The chain links TRBV10-1 to TRBJ1-2; tentative D call: TRBD1 (5 bases). This CDR3 has 13 amino acids. The germline gives CDR1 WNHNN, CDR2 SYGVQD (reference sequence). Trimming cost V 10 bases and J 8 bases, with 20 bases left between them. For the CDR3, the DNA is TGCGCCACCTCGCCGAACCAGGGTTGGGGCTACACCTTC. The encoded protein is CATSPNQGWGYTF.

The rearrangement joins TRBV15 to TRBJ2-7, with D maybe TRBD1 (5 bases). Germline V CDR1 and CDR2: LNHNV, YYDKDF (reference sequence). V dropped 5 bases and J dropped 2 bases, with 19 bases sitting between them. The CDR3 covers 16 residues. The CDR3 reads CATSSLRGARAYEQYF. The DNA for the CDR3 is TGTGCCACCAGCTCGCTCCGTGGGGCACGAGCCTACGAGCAGTACTTC.

Turning to this clone: Compared with germline, one end of the junction differs, possibly owing to a read error. The genes are TRBV30 and TRBJ1-3, with 7 bases aligning to TRBD1. Per the germline V gene, CDR1 is GTSNPN and CDR2 is SVGIG (reference sequence). This CDR3 region has 17 residues. The CDR3, as DNA: TGTGCCTTGAGTATTCTGCTAGGGGGCGGCTCTGGAAACACCATATATTTT. Its protein is CALSILLGGGSGNTIYF. Looking up the rest from reference TRBV30 and TRBJ1-3 gives the full variable domain: SQTIHQWPATLVQPVGSPLSLECTVEGTSNPNLYWYRQAAGRGLQLLFYSVGIGQISSEVPQNLSASRPQDRQFILSSKKLLLSDSGFYLCALSILLGGGSGNTIYFGEGSWLTVV.

The V gene is TRBV5-1, the J gene TRBJ1-1; D might be TRBD1 (6 bases). The CDR3 has 14 residues. The germline V gene encodes CDR1 SGHRS and CDR2 YFSETQ. Trimming left V 4 bases short and J 2 bases short, with 12 bases between. The CDR3 DNA reads as TGCGCCAGCAGCCTAGGGGGTGGAAACACTGAAGCTTTCTTT. Translation gives CASSLGGGNTEAFF.

This clone was detected only once. The rearrangement uses TRBV18 and TRBJ2-3; 8 bases match TRBD2. Germline V gene sequence: CDR1 KGHSH, CDR2 LQKENI. With 4 bases clipped from V and 3 bases from J, the junction kept 12 bases outside the gene matches. The CDR3 spans 17 residues. The CDR3 bases are TGTGCCAGCTCACGTAATTTCAGGCGGGGGGCTACAGATACGCAGTATTTT. Protein: CASSRNFRRGATDTQYF. Supplemented by reference TRBV18 and TRBJ2-3, the full variable domain reads NAGVMQNPRHLVRRRGQEARLRCSPMKGHSHVYWYRQLPEEGLKFMVYLQKENIIDESGMPKERFSAEFPKEGPSILRIQQVVRGDSAAYFCASSRNFRRGATDTQYFGPGTRLTVL.

The V gene is TRBV5-5, the J gene TRBJ1-1; TRBD1 matches 7 bases. Trimming at V came to 4 bases and at J to 1 base, leaving 4 bases not matched to a gene. This CDR3 spans 14 amino acids. Germline V gene lookup returns CDR1 SGHKS and CDR2 YYEKEE (reference sequence). CDR3 sequence reads: CASSLRTGNTEAFF. CDR3 DNA: TGTGCCAGCAGCCTCCGGACAGGGAACACTGAAGCTTTCTTT.

V gene TRBV15 combines with J gene TRBJ1-4, with a weak D call TRBD1 (5 bases). Between the trimmed V and J ends, which lost 0 bases and 5 bases, there was a span of 7 bases. The CDR3 totals 14 residues. CDR1 is LNHNV, CDR2 YYDKDF, per germline (reference sequence). Written as DNA, the CDR3 is TGTGCCACCAGCAGAGATCAGGGCAATGAAAAACTGTTTTTT. It specifies CATSRDQGNEKLFF. The whole variable domain, filled in from reference TRBV15 and TRBJ1-4, reads DAMVIQNPRYQVTQFGKPVTLSCSQTLNHNVMYWYQQKSSQAPKLLFHYYDKDFNNEADTPDNFQSRRPNTSFCFLDIRSPGLGDTAMYLCATSRDQGNEKLFFGSGTQLSVL.

The chain carries TRBV7-3 and TRBJ2-1; 10 nucleotides align to TRBD2. With V trimmed by 5 bases and J by 5 bases, 6 bases remained unmatched. The germline gives CDR1 SGHTA, CDR2 FQGTGA. The CDR3 is 15 residues long. The CDR3 sequence: CASSPSGLADNEQFF. The CDR3, as DNA: TGTGCCAGCAGCCCCTCAGGACTAGCGGACAATGAGCAGTTCTTC.

The chain combines TRBV25-1 with TRBJ1-6; no clear D. The CDR3 has 14 amino acids. Trimming cost V 4 bases and J 4 bases, with 8 bases left between them. Per the germline V gene, CDR1 is MGHDK and CDR2 is SYGVNS. The DNA of the CDR3 is TGTGCCAGCAGTGGTCGGGGTTATAATTCACCCCTCCACTTT. It is translated as CASSGRGYNSPLHF.

This clone was seen only once. The gene calls are TRBV5-1 and TRBJ2-1, with 11 bases fitting TRBD2. This CDR3 is built from 16 residues. Trimming cost V 4 bases and J 2 bases; bases outside gene matches: 5. Looked up from germline, CDR1 is SGHRS and CDR2 is YFSETQ. CDR3 sequence (DNA): TGCGCCAGCAGCCCGGGACTAGCGGTAACCTACAATGAGCAGTTCTTC. Amino acids: CASSPGLAVTYNEQFF.

CDR3 DNA: TGTGCTAGTGGGACAGGGGGGTATACCGGGGAGCTGTTTTTT. Translated: CASGTGGYTGELFF. V usage is TRBV12-5 and J usage is TRBJ2-2, with 9 positions matching TRBD1. The ends lost 6 bases at V and 5 bases at J; junction bases unmatched: 4. The CDR3 has 14 amino acids. Germline V gene lookup returns CDR1 LGHNT and CDR2 FRNRAP.